These 20 T cell receptor beta chains share one sample of origin, sequenced in a study of blood T cells in healthy people across ages. The use of a sample-barcoded 5' primer and a J-beta primer mix characterized a second PCR of roughly 6 to 11 cycles. TCRdb ran MiXCR on the 5' RACE reads and lists one entry per CDR3 protein. Altogether about 760,000 distinct CDR3 sequences are present, roughly 25% being singletons, with the ten largest covering more than 7.5%. The same sample was also studied in work on T cells of mothers and their children.

The sample taken for sequencing was blood. The receptors here all came from a boy aged 5 to 17 in good health.

This sequence joins TRBV6-1 and TRBJ2-5, with TRBD1 as a possible D gene (6 bases). Trimming stripped 4 bases from V and 7 bases from J, with 19 bases between. The CDR3 runs 15 residues. The germline gives CDR1 MNHNS, CDR2 SASEGT. The CDR3 sequence: CASSAPTGPERTQYF. In nucleotides, the CDR3 is TGTGCCAGCAGTGCCCCGACAGGTCCCGAGAGGACCCAGTACTTC.

There are many counts of this clonotype. The V and J genes are TRBV7-9 and TRBJ2-5; no clear D gene. Per germline, CDR1 SEHNR and CDR2 FQNEAQ (reference sequence). Trimming removed 5 bases at V and 1 base at J, with 5 bases between. CDR3 length equals 12 residues. CDR3 amino acids: CASSLIQETQYF. In nucleotides, the CDR3 is TGTGCCAGCAGCCTGATCCAAGAGACCCAGTACTTC.

This sequence joins TRBV20-1 and TRBJ2-3; D gene unclear. V lost 2 bases to trimming and J lost 0 bases, with 9 bases between them. CDR1 and CDR2 (germline): DFQATT, SNEGSKA (reference sequence). This CDR3 is built from 14 residues. The CDR3, as DNA: TGCAGTGCTAGACCCGATACTAGCACAGATACGCAGTATTTT. Protein sequence: CSARPDTSTDTQYF.

This clonotype was found a few times. V is TRBV20-1 and J is TRBJ2-5, with D hard to call. The J call may be incorrect, as the DNA end agrees better with TRBJ2-1. Germline loops: CDR1 DFQATT, CDR2 SNEGSKA (reference sequence). The CDR3 covers 12 residues. CDR3 nucleotides: TGCAGTGCTAGAGATGGGCTTCTCGAGCAGTTCTTC. The encoded protein is CSARDGLLEQFF.

The chain links TRBV15 to TRBJ1-1; D is unresolved. The CDR3 contains 13 residues. CDR1 LNHNV and CDR2 YYDKDF come from the germline V gene (reference sequence). With 7 bases removed from V and 1 base from J, the gap between germline ends came to 10 bases. The CDR3 sequence is CATTFSSNTEAFF. The CDR3, as DNA: TGTGCCACCACGTTTTCCTCGAACACTGAAGCTTTCTTT.

This clonotype was counted only a few times. The V gene is TRBV7-2, the J gene TRBJ1-2; tentative D call: TRBD1 (5 bases). V was cut by 5 bases and J by 3 bases, with 13 bases left in between. The length of the CDR3 is 14 residues. Germline CDR1 reads SGHTA; CDR2 reads FQGNSA. CDR3 residues: CASSAGGWDYGYTF. The CDR3, as DNA: TGTGCCAGCAGCGCCGGGGGGTGGGACTATGGCTACACCTTC.

This chain joins TRBV6-6 and TRBJ2-7; a possible D gene is TRBD2 (6 bases). Trimming cost V 0 bases and J 2 bases, with 14 bases left between them. The CDR3 length is 16 residues. The V gene's germline CDR1 is MNHNY and CDR2 SVGAGI (reference sequence). This chain's CDR3 is CASSYSGTANTYEQYF. The DNA for the CDR3 is TGTGCCAGCAGTTACTCGGGGACTGCCAATACCTACGAGCAGTACTTC.

This clonotype appeared a single time. The chain is built from TRBV3-1 and TRBJ2-5; 9 positions match TRBD2. The J call is in doubt because the DNA end fits TRBJ2-1 better. The CDR3 spans 14 residues. Germline values: CDR1 LGHDT, CDR2 YNNKEL (reference sequence). The DNA of the CDR3 is TGTGCCAGCAGCCCGGGACTAGCTATCAATGAGCAGTTCTTC. Translated: CASSPGLAINEQFF.

This clonotype was seen only once. This chain connects TRBV2 to TRBJ2-5; the D gene is possibly TRBD2 (5 bases). Per germline, CDR1 SNHLY and CDR2 FYNNEI. There are 12 residues in the CDR3. V lost 7 bases to trimming and J lost 5 bases, with 11 bases between them. The CDR3 DNA reads as TGTGCCAGCATTGAGGGTCGGGAGACCCAGTACTTC. Protein sequence: CASIEGRETQYF.

J is TRBJ2-7 and V is TRBV25-1; D uncertain. V was clipped by 0 bases and J by 0 bases, with 0 bases between them. The CDR3 is 12 residues long. Germline CDR1 and CDR2: MGHDK and SYGVNS. CDR3 bases: TGTGCCAGCAGTGAATACTCCTACGAGCAGTACTTC. The encoded protein is CASSEYSYEQYF.

The CDR3 protein is CASSLAPGEGTNEQFF. The CDR3 coding sequence is TGTGCCAGCAGCTTAGCGCCAGGGGAAGGTACCAATGAGCAGTTCTTC. The rearrangement links TRBV7-9 to TRBJ2-5; a weak D match, TRBD1 (6 bases). The J call may be mistaken, given a closer DNA end match to TRBJ2-1. CDR3 length equals 16 residues. Germline lookup yields CDR1 SEHNR and CDR2 FQNEAQ (reference sequence).

The gene calls are TRBV7-9 and TRBJ2-1; D is perhaps TRBD2 (6 bases). Germline V gene data show CDR1 as SEHNR and CDR2 as FQNEAQ (reference sequence). V was cut by 5 bases and J by 8 bases, with 19 bases left in between. CDR3 length equals 15 residues. The CDR3 sequence: CASSAAGTLVYEQFF. The CDR3 bases are TGTGCCAGCAGCGCAGCCGGGACTTTGGTCTATGAGCAGTTCTTC.

The chain links TRBV7-9 to TRBJ2-3; 10 bases line up with TRBD2. Per germline, CDR1 SEHNR and CDR2 FQNEAQ (reference sequence). V gave up 5 bases and J gave up 10 bases; unmatched junction bases: 9. The CDR3 has 14 amino acids. The CDR3 DNA reads TGTGCCAGCAGCACTAGCGGGGCGCAAGAGCCGCAGTATTTT. It translates to CASSTSGAQEPQYF.

The V and J genes are TRBV9 and TRBJ2-3, with D possibly being TRBD2 (5 bases). Germline V gene lookup returns CDR1 SGDLS and CDR2 YYNGEE. This CDR3 region has 16 residues. Trimming took 0 bases from V and 1 from J, leaving 12 bases between them. The CDR3 DNA follows: TGTGCCAGCAGCGTAGACCTAGCCCGGGGCACAGATACGCAGTATTTT. Its protein is CASSVDLARGTDTQYF.

This clonotype was counted between two and nine times. The chain couples TRBV11-2 to TRBJ2-5; TRBD2 matches 7 bases. The J segment lost 5 bases and the V segment lost 5 bases, leaving 11 bases of the junction unmatched. Germline V gene sequence: CDR1 SGHAT, CDR2 FQNNGV. The CDR3 contains 15 residues. The CDR3 bases are TGTGCCAGCAGCGGCCTAGAAGCGGGGAGGGAGACCCAGTACTTC. Residues: CASSGLEAGRETQYF.

V usage is TRBV12-5 and J usage is TRBJ2-5, with 8 bases that match TRBD1. The J call may not be correct, given that the DNA end is closer to TRBJ2-1. This CDR3 is 19 amino acids long. CDR1 LGHNT and CDR2 FRNRAP come from the germline V gene. Here the CDR3 reads CASGLVLKTGQGADNEQFF. The CDR3 DNA is TGTGCTAGTGGTTTGGTACTAAAAACGGGGCAGGGGGCTGACAATGAGCAGTTCTTC.

The chain has TRBV28 and TRBJ2-4; 11 nucleotides align to TRBD2. Germline CDR1 and CDR2: MDHEN and SYDVKM. The CDR3 covers 16 residues. V gave up 7 bases and J gave up 9 bases; unmatched junction bases: 14. Here the CDR3 DNA reads TGTGCCAGCAACAATTTGGCGGGGACTAGCGGTGGCATTCAGTACTTC. This sequence encodes CASNNLAGTSGGIQYF.

This clonotype occurred a few times. The junction shows a germline mismatch at one end, possibly a read error. The genes are TRBV9 and TRBJ1-5; D gene unclear. CDR1 and CDR2 from the germline V gene are SGDLS and YYNGEE. This CDR3 contains 14 residues. CDR3 sequence: CASSVEAGKQPQHF. CDR3 sequence (DNA): TGTGCCAGCAGCGTAGAGGCAGGCAAGCAGCCCCAGCATTTT.

The V and J genes are TRBV6-2 or TRBV6-3 and TRBJ2-7; no clear D gene. Germline CDR1 MNHEY, CDR2 SVGEGT. V lost 6 bases, J lost 0 bases, and 9 bases lay in between. This CDR3 is built from 13 residues. CDR3 loop: CASRKEVSYEQYF. CDR3 sequence (DNA): TGTGCCAGCAGGAAAGAGGTCTCCTACGAGCAGTACTTC.

J is TRBJ1-2 and V is TRBV4-3, with a weak D call TRBD1 (5 bases). Trimming left V 1 base short and J 4 bases short, with 10 bases between. Germline-derived CDR1 and CDR2 are LGHNA and YSLEER. This CDR3 contains 14 residues. The CDR3 sequence is CASSQARVGYGYTF. The CDR3 region has the DNA TGCGCCAGCAGCCAAGCCAGGGTCGGCTATGGCTACACCTTC.